Detailed here is one TCR beta chain. The sample is drawn from a study of blood T cell repertoires in COVID-19. Sequencing was performed with immunoSEQ multiplex PCR; in TCRdb, only in-frame clones are kept and a portion is missing. This table holds roughly 100,000 clones, 81% found once. The sequence derives from a man older than 75 with acute or convalescent COVID-19. Material: peripheral blood.

The CDR3 is CASRYTSGAYNEQFF. The CDR3 DNA sequence: TGTGCCAGCAGGTATACTAGCGGGGCCTACAATGAGCAGTTCTTC. The gene calls are TRBV5-4 and TRBJ2-1; TRBD2 matches 10 bases. Germline assignment: CDR1 SGHNT and CDR2 YYREEE (reference sequence). This CDR3 spans 15 amino acids. V trimming: 5 bases; J trimming: 2 bases; junction bases outside the gene matches: 4.